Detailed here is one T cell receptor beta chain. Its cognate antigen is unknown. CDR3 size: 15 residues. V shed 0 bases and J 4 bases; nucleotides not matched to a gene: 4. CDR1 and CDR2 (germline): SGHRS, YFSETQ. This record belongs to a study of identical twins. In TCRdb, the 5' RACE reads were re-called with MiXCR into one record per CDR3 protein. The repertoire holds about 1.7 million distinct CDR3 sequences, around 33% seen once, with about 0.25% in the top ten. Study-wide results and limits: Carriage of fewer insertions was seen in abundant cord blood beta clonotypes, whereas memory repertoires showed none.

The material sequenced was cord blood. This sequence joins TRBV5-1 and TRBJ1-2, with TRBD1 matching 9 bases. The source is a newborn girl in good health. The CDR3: CASSLDRGRTYGYTF. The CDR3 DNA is TGCGCCAGCAGCTTGGACAGGGGGCGCACCTATGGCTACACCTTC.